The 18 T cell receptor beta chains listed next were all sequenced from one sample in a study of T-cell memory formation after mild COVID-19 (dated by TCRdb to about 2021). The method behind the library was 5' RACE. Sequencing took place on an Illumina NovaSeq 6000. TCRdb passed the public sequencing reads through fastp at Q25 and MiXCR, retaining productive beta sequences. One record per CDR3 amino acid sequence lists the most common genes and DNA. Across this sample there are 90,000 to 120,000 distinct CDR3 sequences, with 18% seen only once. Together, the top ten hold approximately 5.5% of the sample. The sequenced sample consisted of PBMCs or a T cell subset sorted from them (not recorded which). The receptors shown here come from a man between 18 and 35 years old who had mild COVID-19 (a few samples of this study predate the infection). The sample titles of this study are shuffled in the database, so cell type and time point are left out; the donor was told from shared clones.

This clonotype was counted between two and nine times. The CDR3 protein is CASSASSGGTDTQYF. As DNA, the CDR3 is TGTGCCAGCAGTGCCTCTAGCGGGGGGACAGATACGCAGTATTTT. This rearrangement joins TRBV6-4 to TRBJ2-3; TRBD2 aligns across 11 bases. Germline CDR1 reads MRHNA; CDR2 reads SNTAGT. The CDR3 spans 15 residues. Germline trimming cut 4 bases from V and 3 bases from J; bases unmatched to any gene: 3.

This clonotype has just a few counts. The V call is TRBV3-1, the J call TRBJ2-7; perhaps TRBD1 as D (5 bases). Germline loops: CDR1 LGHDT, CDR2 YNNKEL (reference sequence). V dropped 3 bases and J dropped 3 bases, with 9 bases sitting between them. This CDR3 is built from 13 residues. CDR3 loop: CASSQQGIYEQYF. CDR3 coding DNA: TGTGCCAGCAGCCAGCAGGGTATCTACGAGCAGTACTTC.

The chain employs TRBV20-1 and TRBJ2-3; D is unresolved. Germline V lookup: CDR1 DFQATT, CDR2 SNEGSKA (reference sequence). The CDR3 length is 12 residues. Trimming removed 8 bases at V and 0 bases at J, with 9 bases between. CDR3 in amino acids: CSSYKSTDTQYF. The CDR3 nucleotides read TGCAGTTCTTACAAGAGCACAGATACGCAGTATTTT.

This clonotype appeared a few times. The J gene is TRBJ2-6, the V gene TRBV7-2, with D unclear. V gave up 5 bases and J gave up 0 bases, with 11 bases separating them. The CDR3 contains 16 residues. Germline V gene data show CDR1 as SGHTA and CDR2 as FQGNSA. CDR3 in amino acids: CASSVSSGSGANVLTF. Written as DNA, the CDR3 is TGTGCCAGCAGCGTTAGTTCGGGCTCTGGGGCCAACGTCCTGACTTTC.

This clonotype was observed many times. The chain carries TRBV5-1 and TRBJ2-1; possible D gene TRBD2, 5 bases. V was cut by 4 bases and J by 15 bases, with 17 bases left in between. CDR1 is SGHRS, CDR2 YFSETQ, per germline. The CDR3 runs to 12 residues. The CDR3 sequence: CASSEDLMERFF. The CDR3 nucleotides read TGCGCCAGCAGCGAGGACTTGATGGAGAGGTTCTTC.

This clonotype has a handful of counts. CDR3 region: CASSLGGGVGWQPQHF. In DNA form, the CDR3 reads TGTGCCAGCAGCTTAGGCGGAGGGGTGGGATGGCAGCCCCAGCATTTT. The chain has TRBV7-2 and TRBJ1-5; D possibly corresponds to TRBD1 (5 bases). In germline, CDR1 is SGHTA, CDR2 FQGNSA. This CDR3 region has 16 residues. With 1 base removed from V and 7 bases from J, the gap between germline ends came to 17 bases.

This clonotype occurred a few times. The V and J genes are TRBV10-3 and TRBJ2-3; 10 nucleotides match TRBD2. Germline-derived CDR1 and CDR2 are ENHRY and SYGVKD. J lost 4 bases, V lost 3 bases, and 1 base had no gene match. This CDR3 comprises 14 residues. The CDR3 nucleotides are TGTGCCATCAGTGATAGCGGGAGGCCAGATACGCAGTATTTT. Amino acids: CAISDSGRPDTQYF.

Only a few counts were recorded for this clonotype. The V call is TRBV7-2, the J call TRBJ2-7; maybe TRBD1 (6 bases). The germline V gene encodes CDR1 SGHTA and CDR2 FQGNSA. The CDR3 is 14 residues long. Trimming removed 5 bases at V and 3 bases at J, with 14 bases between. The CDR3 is CASSTDSGYYEQYF. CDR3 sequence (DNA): TGTGCCAGCAGCACGGACAGCGGATACTACGAGCAGTACTTC.

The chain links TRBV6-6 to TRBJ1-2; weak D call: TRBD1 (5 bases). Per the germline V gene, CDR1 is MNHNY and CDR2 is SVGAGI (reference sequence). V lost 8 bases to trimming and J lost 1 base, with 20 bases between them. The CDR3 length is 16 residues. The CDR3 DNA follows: TGTGCCAGCGCCTCCCTGGGGGGGGGGTTTAACTATGGCTACACCTTC. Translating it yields CASASLGGGFNYGYTF.

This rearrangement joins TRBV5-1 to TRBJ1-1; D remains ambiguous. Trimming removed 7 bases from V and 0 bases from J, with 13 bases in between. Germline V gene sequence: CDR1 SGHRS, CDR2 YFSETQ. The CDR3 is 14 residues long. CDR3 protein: CASSAASLNTEAFF. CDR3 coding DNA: TGCGCCAGCTCCGCGGCCAGCCTGAACACTGAAGCTTTCTTT.

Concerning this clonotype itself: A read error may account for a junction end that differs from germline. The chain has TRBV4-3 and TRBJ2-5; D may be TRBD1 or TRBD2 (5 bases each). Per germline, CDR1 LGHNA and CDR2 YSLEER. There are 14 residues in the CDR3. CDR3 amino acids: CASSQSGTQGTQYF. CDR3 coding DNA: TGCGCCAGCAGCCAGTCCGGGACGCAAGGGACCCAGTACTTC.

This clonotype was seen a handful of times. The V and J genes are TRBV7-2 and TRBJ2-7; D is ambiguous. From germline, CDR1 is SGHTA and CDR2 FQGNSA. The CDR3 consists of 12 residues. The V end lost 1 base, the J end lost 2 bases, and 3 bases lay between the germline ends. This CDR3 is CASSLGTYEQYF. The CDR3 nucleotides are TGTGCCAGCAGCTTAGGAACCTACGAGCAGTACTTC.

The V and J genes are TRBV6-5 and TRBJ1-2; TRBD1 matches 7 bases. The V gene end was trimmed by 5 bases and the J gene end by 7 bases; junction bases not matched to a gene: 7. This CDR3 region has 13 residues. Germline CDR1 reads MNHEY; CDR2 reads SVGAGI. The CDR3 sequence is CASSPQGGPGYTF. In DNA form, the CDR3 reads TGTGCCAGCAGTCCCCAAGGGGGCCCTGGCTACACCTTC.

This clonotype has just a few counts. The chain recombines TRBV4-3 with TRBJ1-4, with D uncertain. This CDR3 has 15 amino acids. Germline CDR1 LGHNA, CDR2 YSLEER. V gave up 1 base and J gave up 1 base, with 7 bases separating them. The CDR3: CASSQALETNEKLFF. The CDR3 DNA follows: TGCGCCAGCAGCCAAGCATTAGAAACTAATGAAAAACTGTTTTTT.

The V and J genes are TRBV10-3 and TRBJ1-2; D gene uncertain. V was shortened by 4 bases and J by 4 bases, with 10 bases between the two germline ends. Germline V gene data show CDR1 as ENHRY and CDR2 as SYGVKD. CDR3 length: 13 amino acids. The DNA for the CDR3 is TGTGCCATCAGTGCGCGCATCTCCTATGGCTACACCTTC. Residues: CAISARISYGYTF.

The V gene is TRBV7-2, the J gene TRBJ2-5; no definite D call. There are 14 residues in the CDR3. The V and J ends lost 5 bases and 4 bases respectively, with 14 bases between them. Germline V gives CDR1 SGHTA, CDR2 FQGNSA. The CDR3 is CASSRPSGGETQYF. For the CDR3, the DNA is TGTGCCAGCAGCCGCCCGTCCGGCGGAGAGACCCAGTACTTC. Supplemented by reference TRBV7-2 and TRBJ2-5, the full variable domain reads GAGVSQSPSNKVTEKGKDVELRCDPISGHTALYWYRQSLGQGLEFLIYFQGNSAPDKSGLPSDRFSAERTGGSVSTLTIQRTQQEDSAVYLCASSRPSGGETQYFGPGTRLLVL.

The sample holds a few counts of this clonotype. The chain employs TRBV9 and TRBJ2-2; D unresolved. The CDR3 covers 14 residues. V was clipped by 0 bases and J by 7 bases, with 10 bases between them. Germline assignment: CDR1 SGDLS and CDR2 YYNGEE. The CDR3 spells CASSVGSSFGELFF. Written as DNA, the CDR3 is TGTGCCAGCAGCGTAGGTAGTAGCTTCGGGGAGCTGTTTTTT. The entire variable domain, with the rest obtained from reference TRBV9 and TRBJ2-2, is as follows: DSGVTQTPKHLITATGQRVTLRCSPRSGDLSVYWYQQSLDQGLQFLIQYYNGEERAKGNILERFSAQQFPDLHSELNLSSLELGDSALYFCASSVGSSFGELFFGEGSRLTVL.

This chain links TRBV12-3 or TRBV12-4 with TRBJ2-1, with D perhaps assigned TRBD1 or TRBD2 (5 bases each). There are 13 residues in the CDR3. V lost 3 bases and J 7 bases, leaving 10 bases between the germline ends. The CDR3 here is CASSLGEANEQFF. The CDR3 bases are TGTGCCAGCAGTTTGGGGGAAGCTAATGAGCAGTTCTTC.